This T cell receptor beta chain appears in the sequencing data of a study of CD8 T cells in Susac syndrome. Random hexamers were used to reverse transcribe the RNA input (about 0.5 to 1 ug). Amplification of the TCR beta CDR3 was carried out by immunoSEQ multiplex PCR, which spanned a total of 54 Vbeta and 13 Jbeta segments. TCRdb recomputed calls from the immunoSEQ multiplex PCR reads with MiXCR, one row per CDR3 protein. Of about 200,000 distinct CDR3 sequences detected, around 90% appear once; the ten largest clones hold about 0.12%. CDR3 size: 13 residues. The germline V and J ends were trimmed by 4 bases and 4 bases, with 10 bases remaining between them. CDR1 SGDLS and CDR2 YYNGEE come from the germline V gene.

The rearrangement links TRBV9 to TRBJ2-3; D gene ambiguous. The TCR originated in a human donor with multiple sclerosis. Sequenced sample: CD8+ T cells from PBMCs. CDR3 in DNA: TGTGCCAGCAGCCCACCCCCCTCAGATACGCAGTATTTT. Translating it yields CASSPPPSDTQYF.